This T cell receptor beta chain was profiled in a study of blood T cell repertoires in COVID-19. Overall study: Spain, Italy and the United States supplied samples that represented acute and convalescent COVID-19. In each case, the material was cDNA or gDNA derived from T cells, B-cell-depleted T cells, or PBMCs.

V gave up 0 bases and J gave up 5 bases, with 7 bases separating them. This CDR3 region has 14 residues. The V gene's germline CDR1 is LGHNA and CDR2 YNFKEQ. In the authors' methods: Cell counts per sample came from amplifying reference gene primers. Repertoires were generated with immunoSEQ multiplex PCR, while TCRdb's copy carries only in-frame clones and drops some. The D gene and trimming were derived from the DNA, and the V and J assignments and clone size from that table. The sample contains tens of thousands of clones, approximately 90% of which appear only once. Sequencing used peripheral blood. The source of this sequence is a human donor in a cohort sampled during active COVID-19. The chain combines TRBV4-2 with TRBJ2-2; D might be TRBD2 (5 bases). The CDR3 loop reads CASSQEEVTGELFF. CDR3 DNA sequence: TGTGCCAGCAGCCAAGAGGAGGTAACCGGGGAGCTGTTTTTT.